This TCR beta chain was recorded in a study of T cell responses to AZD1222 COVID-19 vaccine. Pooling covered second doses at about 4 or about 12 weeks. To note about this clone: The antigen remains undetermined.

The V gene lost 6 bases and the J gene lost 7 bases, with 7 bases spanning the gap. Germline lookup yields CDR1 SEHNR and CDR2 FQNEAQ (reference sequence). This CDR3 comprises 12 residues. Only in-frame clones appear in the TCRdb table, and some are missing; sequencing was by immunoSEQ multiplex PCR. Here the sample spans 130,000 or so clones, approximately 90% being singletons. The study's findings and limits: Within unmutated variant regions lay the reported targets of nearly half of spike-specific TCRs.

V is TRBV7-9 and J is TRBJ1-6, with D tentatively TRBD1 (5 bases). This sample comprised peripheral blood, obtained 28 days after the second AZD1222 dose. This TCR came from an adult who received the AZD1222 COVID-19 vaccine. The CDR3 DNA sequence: TGTGCCAGCAGACGGGACAATTCACCCCTCCACTTT. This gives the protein CASRRDNSPLHF.